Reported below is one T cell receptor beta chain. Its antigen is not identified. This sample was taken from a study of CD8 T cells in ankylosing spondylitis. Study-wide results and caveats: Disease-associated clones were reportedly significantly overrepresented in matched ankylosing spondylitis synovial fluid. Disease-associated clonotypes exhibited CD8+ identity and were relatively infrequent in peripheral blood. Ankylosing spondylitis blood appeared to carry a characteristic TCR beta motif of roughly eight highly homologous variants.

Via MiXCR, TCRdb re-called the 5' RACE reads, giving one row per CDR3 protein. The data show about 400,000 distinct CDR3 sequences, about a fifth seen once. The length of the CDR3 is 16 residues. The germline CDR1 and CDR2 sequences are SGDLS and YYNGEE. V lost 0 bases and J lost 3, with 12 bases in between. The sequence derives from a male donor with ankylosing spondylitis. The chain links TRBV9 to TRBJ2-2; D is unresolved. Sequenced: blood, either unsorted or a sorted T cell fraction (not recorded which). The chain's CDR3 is CASSVVPGSDTGELFF. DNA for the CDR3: TGTGCCAGCAGCGTAGTACCCGGTAGTGACACCGGGGAGCTGTTTTTT.